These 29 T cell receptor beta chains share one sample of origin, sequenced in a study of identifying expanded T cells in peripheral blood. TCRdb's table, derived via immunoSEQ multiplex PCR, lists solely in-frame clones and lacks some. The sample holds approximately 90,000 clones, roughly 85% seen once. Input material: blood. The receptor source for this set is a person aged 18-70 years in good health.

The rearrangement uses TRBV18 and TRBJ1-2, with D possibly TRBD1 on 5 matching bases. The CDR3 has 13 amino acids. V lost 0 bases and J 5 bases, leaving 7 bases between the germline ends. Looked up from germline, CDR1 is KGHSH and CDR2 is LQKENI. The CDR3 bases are TGTGCCAGCTCACCACCGGGGACTTATGGCTACACCTTC. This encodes CASSPPGTYGYTF.

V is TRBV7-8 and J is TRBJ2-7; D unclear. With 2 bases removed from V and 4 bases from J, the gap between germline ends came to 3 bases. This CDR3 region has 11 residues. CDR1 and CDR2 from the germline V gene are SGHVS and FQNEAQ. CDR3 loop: CASSLLYEQYF. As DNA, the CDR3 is TGTGCCAGCAGCTTACTTTACGAGCAGTACTTC.

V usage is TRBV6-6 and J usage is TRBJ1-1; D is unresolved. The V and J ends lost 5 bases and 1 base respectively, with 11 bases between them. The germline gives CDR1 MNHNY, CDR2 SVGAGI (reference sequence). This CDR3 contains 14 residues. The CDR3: CASSRRTENTEAFF. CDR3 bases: TGTGCCAGCAGTCGACGGACCGAGAACACTGAAGCTTTCTTT.

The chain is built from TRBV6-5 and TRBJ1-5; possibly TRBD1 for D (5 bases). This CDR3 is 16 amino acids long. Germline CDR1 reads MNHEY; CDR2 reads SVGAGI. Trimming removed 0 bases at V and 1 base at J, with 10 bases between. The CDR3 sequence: CASSYSIRGSNQPQHF. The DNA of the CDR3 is TGTGCCAGCAGTTACTCGATTAGGGGAAGCAATCAGCCCCAGCATTTT.

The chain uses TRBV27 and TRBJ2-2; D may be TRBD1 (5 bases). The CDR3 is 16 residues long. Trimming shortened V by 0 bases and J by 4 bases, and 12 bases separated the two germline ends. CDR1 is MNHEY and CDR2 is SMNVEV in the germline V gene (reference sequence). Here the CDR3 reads CASSLSAGFATGELFF. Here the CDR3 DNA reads TGTGCCAGCAGTTTATCAGCAGGGTTCGCCACCGGGGAGCTGTTTTTT.

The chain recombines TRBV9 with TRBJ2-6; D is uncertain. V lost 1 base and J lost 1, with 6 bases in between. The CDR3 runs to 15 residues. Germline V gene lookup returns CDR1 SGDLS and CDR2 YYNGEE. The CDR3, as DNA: TGTGCCAGCAGCGTAATGGGGTCTGGGGCCAACGTCCTGACTTTC. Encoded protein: CASSVMGSGANVLTF.

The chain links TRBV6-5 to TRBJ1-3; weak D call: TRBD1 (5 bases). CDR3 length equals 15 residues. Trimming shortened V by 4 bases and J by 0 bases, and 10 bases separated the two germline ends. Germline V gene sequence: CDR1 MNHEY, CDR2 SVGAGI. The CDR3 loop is CASSSQGRSGNTIYF. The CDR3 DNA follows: TGTGCCAGCAGTTCCCAGGGTCGCTCTGGAAACACCATATATTTT.

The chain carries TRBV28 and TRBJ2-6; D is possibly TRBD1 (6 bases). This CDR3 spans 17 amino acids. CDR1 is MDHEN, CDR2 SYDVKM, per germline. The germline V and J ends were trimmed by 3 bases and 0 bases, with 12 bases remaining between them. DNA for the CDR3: TGTGCCAGCAGTTTGGACAGCTCGGTCTCTGGGGCCAACGTCCTGACTTTC. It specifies CASSLDSSVSGANVLTF.

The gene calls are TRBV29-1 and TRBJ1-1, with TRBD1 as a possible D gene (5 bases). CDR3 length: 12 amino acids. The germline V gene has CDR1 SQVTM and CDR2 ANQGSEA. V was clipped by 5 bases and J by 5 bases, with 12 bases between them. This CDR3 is CSVLRGGTEAFF. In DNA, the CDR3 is TGCAGCGTTCTCCGGGGGGGTACTGAAGCTTTCTTT.

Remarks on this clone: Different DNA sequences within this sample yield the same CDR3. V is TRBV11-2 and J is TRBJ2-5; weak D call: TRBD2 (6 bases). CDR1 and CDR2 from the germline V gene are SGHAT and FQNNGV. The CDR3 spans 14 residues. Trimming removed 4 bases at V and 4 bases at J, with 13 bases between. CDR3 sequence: CASSSSRGLETQYF. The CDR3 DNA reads TGTGCCAGCAGCTCATCCCGGGGGTTAGAGACCCAGTACTTC.

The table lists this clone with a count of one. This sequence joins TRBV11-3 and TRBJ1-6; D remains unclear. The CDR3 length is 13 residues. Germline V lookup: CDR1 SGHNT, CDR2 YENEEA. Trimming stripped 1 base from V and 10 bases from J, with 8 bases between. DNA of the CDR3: TGTGCCAGCAGCTTAGCTGCGCGATCACCCCTCCACTTT. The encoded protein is CASSLAARSPLHF. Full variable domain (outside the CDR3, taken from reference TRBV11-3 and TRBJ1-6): EAGVVQSPRYKIIEKKQPVAFWCNPISGHNTLYWYLQNLGQGPELLIRYENEEAVDDSQLPKDRFSAERLKGVDSTLKIQPAELGDSAVYLCASSLAARSPLHFGNGTRLTVT.

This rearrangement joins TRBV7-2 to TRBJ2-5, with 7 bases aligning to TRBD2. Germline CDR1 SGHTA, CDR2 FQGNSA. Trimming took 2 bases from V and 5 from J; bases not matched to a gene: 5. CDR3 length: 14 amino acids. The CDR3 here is CASSLWTRPETQYF. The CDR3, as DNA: TGTGCCAGCAGCTTATGGACTAGGCCGGAGACCCAGTACTTC.

The CDR3, as DNA: TGTGCCAGCAGCTTGGTTAAGGGTGACGAGCAGTACTTC. Translating gives CASSLVKGDEQYF. The chain employs TRBV5-8 and TRBJ2-7; D is undetermined. V was clipped by 0 bases and J by 5 bases, with 9 bases between them. CDR3 length: 13 amino acids. The germline V gene encodes CDR1 SGHTS and CDR2 YDEGEE.

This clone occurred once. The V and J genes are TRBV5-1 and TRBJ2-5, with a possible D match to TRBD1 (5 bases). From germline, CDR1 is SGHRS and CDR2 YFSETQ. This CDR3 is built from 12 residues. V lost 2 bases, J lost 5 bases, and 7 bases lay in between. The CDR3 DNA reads TGCGCCAGCAGCTTCCAGGGCGAGACCCAGTACTTC. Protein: CASSFQGETQYF.

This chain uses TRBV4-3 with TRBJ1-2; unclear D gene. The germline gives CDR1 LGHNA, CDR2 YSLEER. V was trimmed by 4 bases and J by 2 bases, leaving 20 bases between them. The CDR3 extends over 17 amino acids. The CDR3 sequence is CASSRQENSYVNYGYTF. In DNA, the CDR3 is TGCGCCAGCAGCCGCCAGGAAAACTCATATGTGAACTATGGCTACACCTTC.

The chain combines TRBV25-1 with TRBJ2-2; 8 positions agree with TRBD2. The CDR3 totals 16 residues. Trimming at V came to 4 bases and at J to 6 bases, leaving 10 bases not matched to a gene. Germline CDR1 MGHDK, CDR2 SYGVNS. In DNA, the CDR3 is TGTGCCAGCAGTGCGGCATCCGGGGGGGCCTCCGGGGAGCTGTTTTTT. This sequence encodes CASSAASGGASGELFF.

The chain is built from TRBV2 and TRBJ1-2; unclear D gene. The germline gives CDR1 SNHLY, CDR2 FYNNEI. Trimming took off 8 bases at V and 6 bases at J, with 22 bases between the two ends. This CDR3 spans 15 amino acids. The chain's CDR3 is CASWARVDSPDGYTF. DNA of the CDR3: TGTGCCAGCTGGGCTAGAGTCGACTCCCCCGATGGCTACACCTTC.

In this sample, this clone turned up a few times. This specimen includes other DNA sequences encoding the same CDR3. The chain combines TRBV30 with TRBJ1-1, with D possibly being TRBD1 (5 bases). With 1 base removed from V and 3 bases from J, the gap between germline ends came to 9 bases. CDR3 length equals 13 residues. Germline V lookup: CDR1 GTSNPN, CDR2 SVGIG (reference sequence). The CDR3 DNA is TGTGCCTGGAGTGAACAGGAGGACACTGAAGCTTTCTTT. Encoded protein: CAWSEQEDTEAFF.

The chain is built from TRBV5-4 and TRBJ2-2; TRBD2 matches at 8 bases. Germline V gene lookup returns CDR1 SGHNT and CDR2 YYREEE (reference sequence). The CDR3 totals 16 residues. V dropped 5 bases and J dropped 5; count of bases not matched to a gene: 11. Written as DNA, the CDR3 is TGTGCCAGCAGGGCTAGGGCGGGAGGTGGAACCGGGGAGCTGTTTTTT. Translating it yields CASRARAGGGTGELFF.

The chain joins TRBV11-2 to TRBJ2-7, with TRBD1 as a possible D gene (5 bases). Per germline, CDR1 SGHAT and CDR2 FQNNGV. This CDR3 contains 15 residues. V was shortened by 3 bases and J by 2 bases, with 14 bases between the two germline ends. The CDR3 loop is CASSFGAGKTYEQYF. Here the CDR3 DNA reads TGTGCCAGCAGCTTTGGGGCAGGAAAGACCTACGAGCAGTACTTC.

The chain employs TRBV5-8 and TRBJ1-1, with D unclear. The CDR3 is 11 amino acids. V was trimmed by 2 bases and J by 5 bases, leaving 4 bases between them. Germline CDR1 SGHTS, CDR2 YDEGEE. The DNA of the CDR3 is TGTGCCAGCAGCTTTCGTACTGAAGCTTTCTTT. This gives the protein CASSFRTEAFF.

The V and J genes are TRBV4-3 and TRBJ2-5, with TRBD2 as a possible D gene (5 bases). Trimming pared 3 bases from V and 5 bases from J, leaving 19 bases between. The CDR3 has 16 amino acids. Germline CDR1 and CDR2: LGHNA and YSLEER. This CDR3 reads CASSHPRTPGWETQYF. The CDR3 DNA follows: TGCGCCAGCAGCCACCCTAGGACCCCGGGATGGGAGACCCAGTACTTC.

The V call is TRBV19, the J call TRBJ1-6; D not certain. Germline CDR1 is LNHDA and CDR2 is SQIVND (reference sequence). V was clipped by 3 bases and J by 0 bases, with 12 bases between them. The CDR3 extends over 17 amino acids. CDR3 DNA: TGTGCCAGTAGTATTACCCCATCGAGCTCCTATAATTCACCCCTCCACTTT. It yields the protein CASSITPSSSYNSPLHF. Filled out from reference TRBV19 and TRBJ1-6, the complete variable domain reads DGGITQSPKYLFRKEGQNVTLSCEQNLNHDAMYWYRQDPGQGLRLIYYSQIVNDFQKGDIAEGYSVSREKKESFPLTVTSAQKNPTAFYLCASSITPSSSYNSPLHFGNGTRLTVT.

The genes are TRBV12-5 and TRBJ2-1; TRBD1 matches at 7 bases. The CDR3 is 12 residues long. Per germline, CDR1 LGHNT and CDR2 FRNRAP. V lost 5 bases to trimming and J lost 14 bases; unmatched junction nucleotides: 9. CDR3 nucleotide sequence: TGTGCTAGTGGTCTTACCGACAGGGCAGAGTTCTTC. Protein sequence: CASGLTDRAEFF.

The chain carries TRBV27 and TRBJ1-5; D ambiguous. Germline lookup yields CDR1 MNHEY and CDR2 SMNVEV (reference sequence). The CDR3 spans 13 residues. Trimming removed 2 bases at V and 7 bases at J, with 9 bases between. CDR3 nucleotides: TGTGCCAGCAGTTTAGGGTACGGGCAGCCCCAGCATTTT. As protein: CASSLGYGQPQHF.

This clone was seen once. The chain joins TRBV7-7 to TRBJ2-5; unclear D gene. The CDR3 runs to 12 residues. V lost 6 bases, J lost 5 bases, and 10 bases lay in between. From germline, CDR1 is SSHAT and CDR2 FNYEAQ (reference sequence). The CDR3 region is CASSPSGETQYF. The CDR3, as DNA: TGTGCCAGCAGTCCATCCGGCGAGACCCAGTACTTC.

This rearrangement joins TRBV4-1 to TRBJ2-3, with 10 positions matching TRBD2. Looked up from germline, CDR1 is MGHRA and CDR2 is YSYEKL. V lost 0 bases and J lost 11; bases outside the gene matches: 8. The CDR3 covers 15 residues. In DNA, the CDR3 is TGCGCCAGCAGCCAAGATTACCTAGCGGGGGATCAGCAGTATTTT. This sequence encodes CASSQDYLAGDQQYF.

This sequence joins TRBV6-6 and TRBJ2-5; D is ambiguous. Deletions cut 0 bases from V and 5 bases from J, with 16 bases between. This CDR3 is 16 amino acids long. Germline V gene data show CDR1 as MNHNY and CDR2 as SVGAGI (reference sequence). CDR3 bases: TGTGCCAGCAGTTACTCGCCAGCCCCTCGAAGGGAGACCCAGTACTTC. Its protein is CASSYSPAPRRETQYF.

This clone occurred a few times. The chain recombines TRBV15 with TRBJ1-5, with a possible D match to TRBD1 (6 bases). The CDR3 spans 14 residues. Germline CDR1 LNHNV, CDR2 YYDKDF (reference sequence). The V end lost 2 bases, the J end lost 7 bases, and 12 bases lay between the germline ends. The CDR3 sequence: CATSRRQVDQPQHF. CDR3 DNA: TGTGCCACCAGCAGACGACAGGTAGACCAGCCCCAGCATTTT. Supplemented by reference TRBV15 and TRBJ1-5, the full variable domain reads DAMVIQNPRYQVTQFGKPVTLSCSQTLNHNVMYWYQQKSSQAPKLLFHYYDKDFNNEADTPDNFQSRRPNTSFCFLDIRSPGLGDTAMYLCATSRRQVDQPQHFGDGTRLSIL.